These T cell receptor beta chains were read from a single sample in a study of CD4 T cells in relation to SARS-CoV-2 and coronaviruses. Their target antigens are unknown. The table came from immunoSEQ multiplex PCR; TCRdb's copy has only in-frame clones and leaves some out. Of 26,000 or so clones listed, roughly 69% are singletons. The specimen sequenced was CD4+ T cells from PBMCs, cultured in vitro. The receptors here all came from a human donor in good health. CDR3s include the opening cysteine and the closing phenylalanine or tryptophan. D genes are given only for firm matches. Size values are once, few and many counts, or a class for expanded clones, and some rows have none.

cdr3_length	v_call	j_call	clone_size	d_call	cdr3_nt	cdr3_aa
14	TRBV25-1	TRBJ1-4	.	.	TGTGCCAGCAGTGAGGGGGCAACTAATGAAAAACTGTTTTTT	CASSEGATNEKLFF
11	TRBV3-1/TRBV3-2	TRBJ1-6	few	.	TGTGCCAGCAGCCAAGGGGCACCCCTCCACTTT	CASSQGAPLHF
14	TRBV10-3	TRBJ1-1	.	.	TGTGCCATCAGTGGTGAGAGAACTAGCACTGAAGCTTTCTTT	CAISGERTSTEAFF
14	TRBV19	TRBJ2-1	.	.	TGTGCCAGTAGTATTCCGACGGGATACAATGAGCAGTTCTTC	CASSIPTGYNEQFF
16	TRBV5-1	TRBJ1-3	.	.	TGCGCCAGCAGCTTAGTCGGGGTGTCGTCCGGAAACACCATATATTTT	CASSLVGVSSGNTIYF
15	TRBV4-2	TRBJ2-1	few	.	TGTGCCAGCAGCCAAGACGTCACTAGTCACAATGAGCAGTTCTTC	CASSQDVTSHNEQFF
20	TRBV6-2/TRBV6-3	TRBJ2-4	.	TRBD1	TGTGCCAGCAGCCCCTGGACAGGGGAACTTTTCCGTCTAGCCAAAAACATTCAGTACTTC	CASSPWTGELFRLAKNIQYF
11	TRBV9	TRBJ2-1	.	.	TGTGCCAGCAGCGTAGAAACTGAGCAGTTCTTC	CASSVETEQFF
13	TRBV25-1	TRBJ2-5	.	TRBD1	TGTGCCAGCAGTGGACAGGGCGGAGAGACCCAGTACTTC	CASSGQGGETQYF
15	TRBV7-9	TRBJ2-7	.	.	TGTGCCAGCAGCCCGGACGTACCTGCCTGGACCGAGCAGTACTTC	CASSPDVPAWTEQYF
13	TRBV10-3	TRBJ1-1	.	.	TGTGCCATCAGTGACGGGAGGAACACTGAAGCTTTCTTT	CAISDGRNTEAFF
12	TRBV6-5	TRBJ1-4	.	.	TGTGCCAGCAGTTACTCTTATGGAAAACTGTTTTTT	CASSYSYGKLFF
15	TRBV2	TRBJ2-6	.	TRBD1	TGTGCCAGCAGCCGGGACAGCTCTGGGGCCAACGTCCTGACTTTC	CASSRDSSGANVLTF
16	TRBV7-2	TRBJ2-5	.	TRBD2	TGTGCCAGCAGCTTAGAGGGGACTAGCGGGGGAAGAACCCAGTACTTC	CASSLEGTSGGRTQYF
13	TRBV6-5	TRBJ2-5	.	.	TGTGCCAGCAGTTACTGGGAACAAGAGACCCAGTACTTC	CASSYWEQETQYF
15	TRBV11-2	TRBJ2-5	.	.	TGTGCCAGCAGCGCGGTTGGGGGCTACCAAGAGACCCAGTACTTC	CASSAVGGYQETQYF
15	TRBV9	TRBJ2-7	once	.	TGTGCCAGCAGCGTAGCTCCCAGTCGAACCTACGAGCAGTACTTC	CASSVAPSRTYEQYF
18	TRBV7-7	TRBJ1-5	few	.	TGTGCCAGCAGACCCCCCGGGGCTAGTCTTTATAGCAATCAGCCCCAGCATTTT	CASRPPGASLYSNQPQHF
15	TRBV30	TRBJ2-2	.	TRBD2	TGTGCCTGGAAGACTAGCGGGAGCGTTGTCGGGGAGCTGTTTTTT	CAWKTSGSVVGELFF
14	TRBV23-1	TRBJ2-7	.	TRBD1	TGCGCCAGCAGTCGGGCAGGGGGCTTCCACGAGCAGTACTTC	CASSRAGGFHEQYF
13	TRBV19	TRBJ1-1	.	.	TGTGCCAGTAGTTTTCTAGGGAGTACTGAAGCTTTCTTT	CASSFLGSTEAFF
17	TRBV19	TRBJ2-6	.	.	TGTGCCAGTAGACCCTGGGGCCGAGTCGGGGGGGCCAACGTCCTGACTTTC	CASRPWGRVGGANVLTF
15	TRBV6-5	TRBJ2-3	once	TRBD2	TGTGCCAGCAGTTACCTTAGCGGGGGAGGGGGTACGCAGTATTTT	CASSYLSGGGGTQYF
14	TRBV6-5	TRBJ2-3	.	.	TGTGCCAGCAGGCTGCAGGGGAGCACAGATACGCAGTATTTT	CASRLQGSTDTQYF
13	TRBV27	TRBJ2-7	.	TRBD1	TGTGCCAGCAGTTGGACAGGGTTCGGGGAGCAGTACTTC	CASSWTGFGEQYF
17	TRBV11-3	TRBJ1-1	.	TRBD1	TGTGCCAGCGGGCAGGGGGTACATTGGACGTCGAACACTGAAGCTTTCTTT	CASGQGVHWTSNTEAFF
14	TRBV2	TRBJ1-1	few	TRBD1	TGTGCCAGCAGTGAACTGGACAGGGCTACTGAAGCTTTCTTT	CASSELDRATEAFF
14	TRBV7-3	TRBJ2-5	.	.	TGTGCCAGCAGCCAGTATGGGTCGGGAGAGACCCAGTACTTC	CASSQYGSGETQYF
15	TRBV6-1	TRBJ2-1	.	TRBD2	TGTGCCAGCAGTGATATAAGCGGGGGCTACAATGAGCAGTTCTTC	CASSDISGGYNEQFF
14	TRBV7-8	TRBJ1-5	.	.	TGTGCCAGCAGCTCCGGACAGTACAATCAGCCCCAGCATTTT	CASSSGQYNQPQHF
15	TRBV6-5	TRBJ2-3	once	TRBD1	TGTGCCAGCAGAACCCGGGACAGGGCGACAGATACGCAGTATTTT	CASRTRDRATDTQYF
17	TRBV5-8	TRBJ1-5	.	.	TGTGCCAGCAGCTTGGGCGTGGGGGTGGAATGGAATCAGCCCCAGCATTTT	CASSLGVGVEWNQPQHF
14	TRBV11-2	TRBJ1-4	.	TRBD1	TGTGCCAGCAGCCCAGGGGGAGAGGGTGAAAAACTGTTTTTT	CASSPGGEGEKLFF
14	TRBV2	TRBJ2-7	.	TRBD1	TGTGCCAGCAGTAGGGCCAACAGGGGTAGCGAGCAGTACTTC	CASSRANRGSEQYF
15	TRBV7-6	TRBJ1-3	few	.	TGTGCCAGCAGCCCCGGGACGCACTCTGGAAACACCATATATTTT	CASSPGTHSGNTIYF
13	TRBV18	TRBJ2-5	.	.	TGTGCCAGCTCACAGGGCGGCCAAGAGACCCAGTACTTC	CASSQGGQETQYF
17	TRBV4-3	TRBJ2-3	.	.	TGCGCCAGCAGCCAAGAGACCAGGGGAGTATTCCAAAATACGCAGTATTTT	CASSQETRGVFQNTQYF
15	TRBV5-6	TRBJ1-6	few	.	TGTGCCAGCAGCACCCCCGGGCGAGATAATTCACCCCTCCACTTT	CASSTPGRDNSPLHF
13	TRBV3-1/TRBV3-2	TRBJ1-1	medium-sized	TRBD1	TGTGCCAGCAGCTCCTCCGGACAGGGACGGGCTTTCTTT	CASSSSGQGRAFF
12	TRBV29-1	TRBJ1-1	few	.	TGCAGCGTTGCCAGGGTGAACACTGAAGCTTTCTTT	CSVARVNTEAFF
13	TRBV2	TRBJ1-3	.	.	TGTGCCAGCAGTGAGGAGGGAGGAAACACCATATATTTT	CASSEEGGNTIYF
16	TRBV19	TRBJ2-1	.	.	TGTGCCAGTAGTATAGTAGGAAAAGTCGACTACAATGAGCAGTTCTTC	CASSIVGKVDYNEQFF
14	TRBV3-1/TRBV3-2	TRBJ1-5	once	.	TGTGCCAGCAGCCAGTTTAATAGCAATCAGCCCCAGCATTTT	CASSQFNSNQPQHF
13	TRBV29-1	TRBJ1-1	once	.	TGCAGCGTTGAAGAAAAAACGCCTGCTGAAGCTTTCTTT	CSVEEKTPAEAFF
14	TRBV2	TRBJ2-2	few	.	TGTGCCAGCAGAGCGGACGCGAACACCGGGGAGCTGTTTTTT	CASRADANTGELFF
14	TRBV3-1/TRBV3-2	TRBJ2-2	few	.	TGTGCCAGCAGCCAGAGAGGGGGGACCGGGGAGCTGTTTTTT	CASSQRGGTGELFF
17	TRBV7-2	TRBJ2-2	.	TRBD1	TGTGCCAGCAGAATAACAGGGGGCGGGAGTTTCACCGGGGAGCTGTTTTTT	CASRITGGGSFTGELFF
16	TRBV6-6	TRBJ2-3	.	TRBD2	TGTGCCAGCAGTTACGGGGCTAGCGGGAGCACAGATACGCAGTATTTT	CASSYGASGSTDTQYF
14	TRBV4-1	TRBJ1-1	.	.	TGCGCCAGCAGCCAACGGACCATGAACACTGAAGCTTTCTTT	CASSQRTMNTEAFF
13	TRBV19	TRBJ1-2	.	.	TGTGCCAGTACCCTAACAGGAAACTATGGCTACACCTTC	CASTLTGNYGYTF
15	TRBV6-5	TRBJ2-5	.	.	TGTGCCATCGCGGTTACAGGGAGTGCTCAAGAGACCCAGTACTTC	CAIAVTGSAQETQYF
13	TRBV29-1	TRBJ2-5	.	.	TGCAGCGTCCACGGACAGAACCAAGAGACCCAGTACTTC	CSVHGQNQETQYF
15	TRBV27	TRBJ1-5	once	.	TGTGCCAGCAGTTTTAACAGTTATAGCAATCAGCCCCAGCATTTT	CASSFNSYSNQPQHF
15	TRBV7-2	TRBJ2-1	few	TRBD2	TGTGCCAGCAGCTTTGGAGCGGGGGGGCCTAACCCGCAGTTCTTC	CASSFGAGGPNPQFF
16	TRBV11-2	TRBJ1-2	.	.	TGTGCCAGCAGCTCTTTGGAGTGGGGGCGAGGCTATGGCTACACCTTC	CASSSLEWGRGYGYTF
16	TRBV2	TRBJ2-2	few	TRBD1	TGTGCCAGCTCAATTCCGGGACAGGGGATGGCCGGGGAGCTGTTTTTT	CASSIPGQGMAGELFF
11	TRBV2	TRBJ1-1	.	.	TGTGCCAGCAGTGTTGGAAGTAGGGCTTTCTTT	CASSVGSRAFF